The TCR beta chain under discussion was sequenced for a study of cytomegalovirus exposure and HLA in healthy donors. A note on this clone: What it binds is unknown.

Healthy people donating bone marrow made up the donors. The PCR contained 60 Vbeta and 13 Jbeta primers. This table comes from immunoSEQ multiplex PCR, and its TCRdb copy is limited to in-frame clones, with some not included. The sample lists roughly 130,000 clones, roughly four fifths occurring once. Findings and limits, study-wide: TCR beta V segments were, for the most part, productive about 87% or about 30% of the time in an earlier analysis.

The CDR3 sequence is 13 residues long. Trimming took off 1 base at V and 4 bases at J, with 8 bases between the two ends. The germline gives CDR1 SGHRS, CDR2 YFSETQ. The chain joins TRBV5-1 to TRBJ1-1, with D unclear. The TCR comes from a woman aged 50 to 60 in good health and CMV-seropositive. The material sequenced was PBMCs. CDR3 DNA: TGCGCCAGCAGCTTGCGAGGGAGCACTGAAGCTTTCTTT. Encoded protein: CASSLRGSTEAFF.